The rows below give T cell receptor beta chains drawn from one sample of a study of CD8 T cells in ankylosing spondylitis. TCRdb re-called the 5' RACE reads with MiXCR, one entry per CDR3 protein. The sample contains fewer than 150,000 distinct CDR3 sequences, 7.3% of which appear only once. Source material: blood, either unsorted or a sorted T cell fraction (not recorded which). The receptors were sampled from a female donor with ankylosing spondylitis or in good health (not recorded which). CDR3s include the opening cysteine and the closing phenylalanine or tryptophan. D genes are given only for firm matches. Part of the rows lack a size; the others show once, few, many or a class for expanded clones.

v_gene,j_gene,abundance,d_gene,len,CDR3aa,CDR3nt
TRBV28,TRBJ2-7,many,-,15,CASLTPVQGRNEQYF,TGTGCCAGCCTCACTCCTGTTCAGGGGCGGAACGAGCAGTACTTC
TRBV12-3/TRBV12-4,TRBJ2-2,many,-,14,CASSRGVSTGELFF,TGTGCCAGCAGCCGAGGCGTCTCTACCGGGGAGCTGTTTTTT
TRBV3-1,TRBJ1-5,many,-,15,CASSQGVGENQPQHF,TGTGCCAGCAGCCAAGGCGTTGGGGAAAATCAGCCCCAGCATTTT
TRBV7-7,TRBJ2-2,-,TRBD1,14,CASSPQGLTGELFF,TGTGCTAGCAGCCCACAGGGGCTCACCGGGGAGCTGTTTTTT
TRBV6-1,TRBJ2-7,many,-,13,CASSQGQFYEQYF,TGTGCCAGCAGTCAAGGACAGTTCTACGAGCAGTACTTC
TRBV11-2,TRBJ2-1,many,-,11,CASSLNNEQFF,TGTGCCAGCAGCTTGAACAATGAGCAGTTCTTC
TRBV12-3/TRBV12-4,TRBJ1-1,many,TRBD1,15,CASSSSQGRGTEAFF,TGTGCCAGCAGTTCCTCACAGGGGCGGGGGACTGAAGCTTTCTTT
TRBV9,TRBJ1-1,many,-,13,CASTDSEDTEAFF,TGTGCCAGCACCGATTCGGAAGACACTGAAGCTTTCTTT
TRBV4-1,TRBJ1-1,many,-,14,CASSQGLGVSEAFF,TGCGCCAGCAGCCAAGGGCTCGGGGTTTCTGAAGCTTTCTTT
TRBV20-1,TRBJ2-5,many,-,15,CSASSPGRPEETQYF,TGCAGTGCTAGCTCACCAGGGAGACCCGAGGAGACCCAGTACTTC
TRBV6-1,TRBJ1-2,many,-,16,CASSGDSGGRINGYTF,TGTGCCAGCAGTGGGGACTCTGGGGGGCGCATTAATGGCTACACCTTC
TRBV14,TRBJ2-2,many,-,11,CASSQDWELFF,TGTGCCAGCAGCCAGGACTGGGAGCTGTTTTTT
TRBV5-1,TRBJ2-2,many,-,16,CASSLGQGRLTGELFF,TGCGCCAGCAGCTTGGGTCAGGGGCGTCTCACCGGGGAGCTGTTTTTT
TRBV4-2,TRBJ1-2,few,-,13,CASSPQGSYGYTF,TGTGCCAGCAGCCCGCAGGGATCCTATGGCTACACCTTC
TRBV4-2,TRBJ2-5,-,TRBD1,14,CASSPRDREETQYF,TGTGCCAGCAGCCCCCGGGACAGGGAAGAGACCCAGTACTTC
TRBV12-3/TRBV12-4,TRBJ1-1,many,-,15,CASSDRASSGPEAFF,TGTGCCAGCAGCGACCGGGCCTCGTCGGGCCCTGAAGCTTTCTTT
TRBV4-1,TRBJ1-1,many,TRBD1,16,CASSQTLGQLNTEAFF,TGCGCCAGCAGCCAAACCCTGGGACAGCTAAACACTGAAGCTTTCTTT
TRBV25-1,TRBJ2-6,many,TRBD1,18,CASSVTGVAGSGANVLTF,TGTGCCAGCAGTGTAACAGGGGTCGCGGGCTCTGGGGCCAACGTCCTGACTTTC
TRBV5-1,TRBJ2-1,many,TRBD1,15,CASSSGTGGINEQFF,TGCGCCAGCAGCTCCGGGACAGGGGGTATCAATGAGCAGTTCTTC
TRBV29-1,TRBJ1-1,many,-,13,CSVEDPRDFEAFF,TGCAGCGTTGAGGATCCGAGGGATTTTGAAGCTTTCTTT
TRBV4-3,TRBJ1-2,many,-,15,CASSQEKQRDYGYTF,TGCGCCAGCAGCCAAGAAAAACAGAGAGACTATGGCTACACCTTC
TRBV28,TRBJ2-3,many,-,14,CASSSSDVPDTQYF,TGTGCCAGCAGTTCTAGCGATGTCCCAGATACGCAGTATTTT